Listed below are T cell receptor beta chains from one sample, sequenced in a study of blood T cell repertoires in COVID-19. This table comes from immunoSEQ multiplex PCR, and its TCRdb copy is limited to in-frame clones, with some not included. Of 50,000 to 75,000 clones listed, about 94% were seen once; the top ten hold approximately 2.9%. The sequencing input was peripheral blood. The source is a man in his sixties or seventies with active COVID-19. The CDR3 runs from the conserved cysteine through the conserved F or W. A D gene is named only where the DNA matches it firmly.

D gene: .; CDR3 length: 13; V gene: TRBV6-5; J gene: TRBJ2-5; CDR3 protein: CASRPTGSSTQYF; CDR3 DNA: TGTGCCAGCAGGCCAACAGGGTCTTCGACCCAGTACTTC
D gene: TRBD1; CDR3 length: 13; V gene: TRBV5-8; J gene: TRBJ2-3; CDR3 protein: CASSGTGTDTQYF; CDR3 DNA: TGTGCCAGCAGCGGGACAGGGACAGATACGCAGTATTTT
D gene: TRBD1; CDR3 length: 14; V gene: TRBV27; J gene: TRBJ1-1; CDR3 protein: CASSLTGGFSEAFF; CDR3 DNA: TGTGCCAGCAGTTTAACAGGGGGCTTTTCTGAAGCTTTCTTT
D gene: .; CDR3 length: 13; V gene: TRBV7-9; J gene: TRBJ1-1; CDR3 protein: CASSDGQFTEAFF; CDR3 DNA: TGTGCCAGCAGCGACGGACAGTTCACCGAAGCTTTCTTT
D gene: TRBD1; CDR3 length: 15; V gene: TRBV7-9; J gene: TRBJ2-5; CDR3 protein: CASSFQGQALETQYF; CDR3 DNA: TGTGCCAGCAGCTTCCAGGGACAGGCCCTAGAGACCCAGTACTTC
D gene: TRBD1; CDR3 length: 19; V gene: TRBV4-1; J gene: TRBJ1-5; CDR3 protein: CASSQGIPGGSDSNQPQHF; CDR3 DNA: TGCGCCAGCAGCCAAGGAATACCAGGGGGCTCCGATAGCAATCAGCCCCAGCATTTT
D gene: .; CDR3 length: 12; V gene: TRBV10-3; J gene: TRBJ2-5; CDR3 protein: CAISEPRETQYF; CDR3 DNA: TGTGCCATCAGTGAGCCGAGGGAGACCCAGTACTTC
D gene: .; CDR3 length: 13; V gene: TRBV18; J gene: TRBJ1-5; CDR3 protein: CASSPGGDQPQHF; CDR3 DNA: TGTGCCAGCTCACCAGGAGGAGATCAGCCCCAGCATTTT
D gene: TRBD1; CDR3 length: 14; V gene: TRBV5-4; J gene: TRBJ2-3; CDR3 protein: CASSLGQGQDTQYF; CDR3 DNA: TGTGCCAGCAGCTTGGGACAGGGCCAAGATACGCAGTATTTT
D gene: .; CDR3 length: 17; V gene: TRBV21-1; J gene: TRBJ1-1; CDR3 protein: CASSALTGGSVRTEAFF; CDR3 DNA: TGTGCCAGCAGCGCCCTTACCGGCGGTTCAGTACGGACTGAAGCTTTCTTT